This note documents a single T cell receptor (beta chain) sequence. What it binds is unknown. The data were obtained in a study of beta chain features in type 1 diabetes. The overall study: Cell yields, gender and age were comparable in patients and healthy donors.

Study-level findings and limits: Significant though moderate, a shortening of TCRB CDR3s appeared in all four CD4+ subsets of Type 1 diabetes patients. The naive, central memory and Treg TCRB repertoires looked more alike in patients than they did in healthy donors.

Isolation of CD4+ naive, central memory, regulatory and stem cell-like memory cells was achieved by sorting via CD45RO/CCR7/CD25/CD127/CD95/CD27. Sort purity for all populations was recorded as exceeding 98%. The CDR3 spans 16 residues. Trimming removed 0 bases at V and 0 bases at J, with 12 bases between. Germline-derived CDR1 and CDR2 are SGHRS and YFSETQ. The investigators reverse transcribed all of the isolated RNA, so they sequenced expressed TCRB transcripts. Assay: immunoSEQ multiplex PCR; the TCRdb copy retains only in-frame clones and omits some. The sample yields 130,000 to 150,000 clones, about 13% seen once.

This receptor was obtained from a man between 18 and 35 years old with type 1 diabetes. The sequenced sample consisted of central memory CD4+ T cells from blood. This rearrangement joins TRBV5-1 to TRBJ1-2; D might be TRBD1 (6 bases). CDR3 DNA: TGCGCCAGCAGCTTGGAGATGGCAGGGGCTAACTATGGCTACACCTTC. It is translated as CASSLEMAGANYGYTF.